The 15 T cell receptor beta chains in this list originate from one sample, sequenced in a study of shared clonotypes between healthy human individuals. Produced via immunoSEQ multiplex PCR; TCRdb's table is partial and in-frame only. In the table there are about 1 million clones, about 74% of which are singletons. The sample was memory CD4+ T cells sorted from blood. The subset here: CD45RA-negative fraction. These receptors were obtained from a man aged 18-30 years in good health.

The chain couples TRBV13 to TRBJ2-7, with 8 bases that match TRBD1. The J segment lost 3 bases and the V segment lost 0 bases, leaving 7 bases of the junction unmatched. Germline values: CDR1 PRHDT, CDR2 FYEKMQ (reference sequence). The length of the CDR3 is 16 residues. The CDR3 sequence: CASSLGQGVISYEQYF. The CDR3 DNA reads TGTGCCAGCAGCTTAGGACAGGGGGTAATTAGCTACGAGCAGTACTTC.

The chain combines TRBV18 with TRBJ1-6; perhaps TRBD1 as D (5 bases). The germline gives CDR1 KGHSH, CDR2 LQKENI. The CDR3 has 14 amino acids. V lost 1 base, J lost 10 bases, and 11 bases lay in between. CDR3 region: CASSPLGEGSPLHF. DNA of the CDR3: TGTGCCAGCTCACCACTAGGGGAAGGCTCACCCCTCCACTTT.

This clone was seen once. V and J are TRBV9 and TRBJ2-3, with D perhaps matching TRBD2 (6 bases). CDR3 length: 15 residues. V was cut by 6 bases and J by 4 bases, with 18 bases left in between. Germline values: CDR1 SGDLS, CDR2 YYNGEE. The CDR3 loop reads CASNPGNGRPDTQYF. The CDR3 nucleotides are TGTGCCAGCAACCCAGGGAACGGGAGACCAGATACGCAGTATTTT.

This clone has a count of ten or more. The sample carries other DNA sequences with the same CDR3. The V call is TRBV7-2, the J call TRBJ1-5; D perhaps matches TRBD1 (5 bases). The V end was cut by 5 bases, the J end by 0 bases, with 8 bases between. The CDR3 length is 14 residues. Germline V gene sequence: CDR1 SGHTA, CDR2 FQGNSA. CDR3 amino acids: CASSRDSSNQPQHF. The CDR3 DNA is TGTGCCAGCAGCCGCGACAGTAGCAATCAGCCCCAGCATTTT. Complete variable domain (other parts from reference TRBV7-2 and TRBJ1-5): GAGVSQSPSNKVTEKGKDVELRCDPISGHTALYWYRQSLGQGLEFLIYFQGNSAPDKSGLPSDRFSAERTGGSVSTLTIQRTQQEDSAVYLCASSRDSSNQPQHFGDGTRLSIL.

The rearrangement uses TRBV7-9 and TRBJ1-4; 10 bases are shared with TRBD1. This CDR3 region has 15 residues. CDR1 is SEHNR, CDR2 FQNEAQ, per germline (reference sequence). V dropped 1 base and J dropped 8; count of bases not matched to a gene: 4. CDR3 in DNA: TGTGCCAGCAGCTTAGGACAGGGGGCAGGGGAAAAACTGTTTTTT. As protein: CASSLGQGAGEKLFF.

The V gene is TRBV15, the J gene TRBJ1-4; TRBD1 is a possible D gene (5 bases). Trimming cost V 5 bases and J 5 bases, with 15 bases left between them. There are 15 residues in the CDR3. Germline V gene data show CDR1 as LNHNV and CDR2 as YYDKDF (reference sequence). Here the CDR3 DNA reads TGTGCCACCAGCCTCCAGGGCCAGTCAAATGAAAAACTGTTTTTT. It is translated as CATSLQGQSNEKLFF. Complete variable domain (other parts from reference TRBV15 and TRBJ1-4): DAMVIQNPRYQVTQFGKPVTLSCSQTLNHNVMYWYQQKSSQAPKLLFHYYDKDFNNEADTPDNFQSRRPNTSFCFLDIRSPGLGDTAMYLCATSLQGQSNEKLFFGSGTQLSVL.

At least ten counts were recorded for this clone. As DNA, the CDR3 is TGTGCCAGCAGTGAAAGGGGGCCCGGGGATACGCAGTATTTT. Its translation: CASSERGPGDTQYF. This chain connects TRBV2 to TRBJ2-3; TRBD1 aligns across 7 bases. V trimming: 2 bases; J trimming: 6 bases; junction bases outside the gene matches: 5. The CDR3 sequence is 14 residues long. The V gene's germline CDR1 is SNHLY and CDR2 FYNNEI.

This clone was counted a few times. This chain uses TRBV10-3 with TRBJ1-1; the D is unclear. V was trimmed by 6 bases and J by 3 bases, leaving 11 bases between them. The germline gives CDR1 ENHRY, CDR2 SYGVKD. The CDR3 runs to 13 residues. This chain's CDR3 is CAIRQDEDTEAFF. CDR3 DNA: TGTGCCATCAGGCAGGACGAGGACACTGAAGCTTTCTTT.

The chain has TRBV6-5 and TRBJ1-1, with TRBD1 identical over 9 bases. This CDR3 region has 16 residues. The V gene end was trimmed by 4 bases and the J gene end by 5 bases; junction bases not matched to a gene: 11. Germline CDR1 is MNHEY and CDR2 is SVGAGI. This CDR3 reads CASSFISPGQGTEAFF. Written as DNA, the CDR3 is TGTGCCAGCAGTTTCATCTCCCCGGGACAGGGAACTGAAGCTTTCTTT.

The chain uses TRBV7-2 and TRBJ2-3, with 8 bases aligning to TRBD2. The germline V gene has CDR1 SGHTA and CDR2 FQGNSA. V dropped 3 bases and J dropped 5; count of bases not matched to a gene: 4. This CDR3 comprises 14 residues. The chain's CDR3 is CASSFRGGQDTQYF. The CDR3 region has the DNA TGTGCCAGCAGCTTTCGGGGGGGCCAAGATACGCAGTATTTT. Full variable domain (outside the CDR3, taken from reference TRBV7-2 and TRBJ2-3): GAGVSQSPSNKVTEKGKDVELRCDPISGHTALYWYRQSLGQGLEFLIYFQGNSAPDKSGLPSDRFSAERTGGSVSTLTIQRTQQEDSAVYLCASSFRGGQDTQYFGPGTRLTVL.

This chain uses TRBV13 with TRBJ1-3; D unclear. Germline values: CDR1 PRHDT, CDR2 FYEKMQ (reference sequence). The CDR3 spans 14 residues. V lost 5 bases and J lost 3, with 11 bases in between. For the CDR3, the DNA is TGTGCCAGCAGCCACCGTTCTGGTGGAAACACCATATATTTT. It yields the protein CASSHRSGGNTIYF.

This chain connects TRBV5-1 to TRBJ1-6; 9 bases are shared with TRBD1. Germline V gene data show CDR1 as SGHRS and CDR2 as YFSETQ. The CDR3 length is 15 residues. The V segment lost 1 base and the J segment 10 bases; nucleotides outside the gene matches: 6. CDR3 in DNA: TGCGCCAGCAGCTTGTTCCGGGACAGGGAATCACCCCTCCACTTT. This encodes CASSLFRDRESPLHF.

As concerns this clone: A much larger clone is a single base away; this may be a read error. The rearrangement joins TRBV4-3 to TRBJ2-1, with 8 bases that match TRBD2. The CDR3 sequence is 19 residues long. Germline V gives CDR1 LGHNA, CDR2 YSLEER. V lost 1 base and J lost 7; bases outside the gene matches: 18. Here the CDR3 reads CASSQGTGPGTRDRNEQFF. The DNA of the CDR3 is TGCGCCAGCAGCCAAGGGACCGGGCCCGGGACTAGAGATAGGAATGAGCAGTTCTTC.

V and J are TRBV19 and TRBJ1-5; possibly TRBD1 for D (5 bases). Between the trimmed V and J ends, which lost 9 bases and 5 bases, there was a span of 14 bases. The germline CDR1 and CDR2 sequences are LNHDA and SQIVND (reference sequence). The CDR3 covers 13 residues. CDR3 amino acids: CASSRVYDQPQHF. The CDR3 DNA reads TGTGCCAGCAGCAGGGTTTACGATCAGCCCCAGCATTTT.

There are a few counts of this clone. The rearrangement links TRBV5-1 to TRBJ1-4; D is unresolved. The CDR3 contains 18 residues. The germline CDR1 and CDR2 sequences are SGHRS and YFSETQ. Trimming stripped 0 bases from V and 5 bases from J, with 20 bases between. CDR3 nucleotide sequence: TGCGCCAGCAGCTTGGGCCCCTTTTATACAGCTCGAAATGAAAAACTGTTTTTT. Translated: CASSLGPFYTARNEKLFF.